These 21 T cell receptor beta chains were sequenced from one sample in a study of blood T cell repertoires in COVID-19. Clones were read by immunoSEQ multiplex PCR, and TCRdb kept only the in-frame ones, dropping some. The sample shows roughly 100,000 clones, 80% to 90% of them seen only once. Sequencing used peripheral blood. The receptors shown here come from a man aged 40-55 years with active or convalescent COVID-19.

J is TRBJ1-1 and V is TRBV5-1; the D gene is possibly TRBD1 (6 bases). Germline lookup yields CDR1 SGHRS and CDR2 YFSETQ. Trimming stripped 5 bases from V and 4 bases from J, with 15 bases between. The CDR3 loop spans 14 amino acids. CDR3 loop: CASSRGHPGTEAFF. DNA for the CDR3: TGCGCCAGCAGTAGGGGACACCCGGGCACTGAAGCTTTCTTT.

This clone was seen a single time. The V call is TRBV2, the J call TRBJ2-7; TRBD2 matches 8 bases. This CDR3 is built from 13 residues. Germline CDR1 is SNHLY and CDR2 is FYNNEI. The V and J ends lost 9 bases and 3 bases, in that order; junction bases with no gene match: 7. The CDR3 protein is CASSGMTNYEQYF. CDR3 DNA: TGTGCCAGTAGCGGGATGACGAACTACGAGCAGTACTTC. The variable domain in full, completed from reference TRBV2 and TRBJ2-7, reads EPEVTQTPSHQVTQMGQEVILRCVPISNHLYFYWYRQILGQKVEFLVSFYNNEISEKSEIFDDQFSVERPDGSNFTLKIRSTKLEDSAMYFCASSGMTNYEQYFGPGTRLTVT.

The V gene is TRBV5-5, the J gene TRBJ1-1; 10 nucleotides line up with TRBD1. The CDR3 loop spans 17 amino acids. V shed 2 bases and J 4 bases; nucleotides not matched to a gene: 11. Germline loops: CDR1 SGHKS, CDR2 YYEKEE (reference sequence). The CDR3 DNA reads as TGTGCCAGCAGCTTAAGCGGGACAGGGGTGATAGGCACTGAAGCTTTCTTT. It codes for CASSLSGTGVIGTEAFF.

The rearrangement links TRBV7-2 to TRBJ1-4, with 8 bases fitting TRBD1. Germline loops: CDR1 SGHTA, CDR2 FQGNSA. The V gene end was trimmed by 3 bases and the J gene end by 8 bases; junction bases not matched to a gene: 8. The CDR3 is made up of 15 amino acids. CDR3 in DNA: TGTGCCAGCAGCTTCCAGGGGGCGGTTGGAGAAAAACTGTTTTTT. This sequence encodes CASSFQGAVGEKLFF.

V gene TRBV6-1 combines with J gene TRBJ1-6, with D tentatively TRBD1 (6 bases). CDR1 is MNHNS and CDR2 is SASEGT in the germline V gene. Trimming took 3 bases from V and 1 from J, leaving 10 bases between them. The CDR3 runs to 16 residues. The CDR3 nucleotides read TGTGCCAGCAGTGAGCGAACAGGGTCCTATAATTCACCCCTCCACTTT. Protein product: CASSERTGSYNSPLHF.

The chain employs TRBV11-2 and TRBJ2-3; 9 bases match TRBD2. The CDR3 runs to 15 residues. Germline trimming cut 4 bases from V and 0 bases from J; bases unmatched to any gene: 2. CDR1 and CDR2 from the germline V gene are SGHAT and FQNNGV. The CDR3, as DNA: TGTGCCAGCAGCTCAACTAGCGGGAGCACAGATACGCAGTATTTT. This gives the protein CASSSTSGSTDTQYF.

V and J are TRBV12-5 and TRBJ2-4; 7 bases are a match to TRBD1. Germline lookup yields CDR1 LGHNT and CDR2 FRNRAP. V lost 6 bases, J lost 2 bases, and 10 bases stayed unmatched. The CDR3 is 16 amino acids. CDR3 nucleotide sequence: TGTGCTAGTGGCCATTTCCAGACAGGGACCAAAAACATTCAGTACTTC. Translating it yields CASGHFQTGTKNIQYF.

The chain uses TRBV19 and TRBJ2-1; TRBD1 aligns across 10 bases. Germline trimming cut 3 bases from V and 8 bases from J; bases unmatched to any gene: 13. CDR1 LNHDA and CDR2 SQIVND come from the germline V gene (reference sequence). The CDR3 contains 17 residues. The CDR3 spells CASSIRPGQGWMYEQFF. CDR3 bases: TGTGCCAGTAGTATTCGCCCGGGACAGGGGTGGATGTATGAGCAGTTCTTC. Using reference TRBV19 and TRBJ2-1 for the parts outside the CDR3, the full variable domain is DGGITQSPKYLFRKEGQNVTLSCEQNLNHDAMYWYRQDPGQGLRLIYYSQIVNDFQKGDIAEGYSVSREKKESFPLTVTSAQKNPTAFYLCASSIRPGQGWMYEQFFGPGTRLTVL.

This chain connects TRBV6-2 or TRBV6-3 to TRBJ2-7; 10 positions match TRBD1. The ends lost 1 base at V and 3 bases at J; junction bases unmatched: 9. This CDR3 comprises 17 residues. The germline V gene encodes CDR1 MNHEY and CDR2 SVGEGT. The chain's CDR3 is CASSYYPEGQGGYEQYF. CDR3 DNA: TGTGCCAGCAGTTACTATCCGGAAGGACAGGGGGGCTACGAGCAGTACTTC.

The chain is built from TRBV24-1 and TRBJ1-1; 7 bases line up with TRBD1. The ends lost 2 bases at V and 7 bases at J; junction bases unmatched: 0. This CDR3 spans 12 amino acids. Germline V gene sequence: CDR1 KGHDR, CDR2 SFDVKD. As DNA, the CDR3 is TGTGCCACCAGTGATTGGACAGGTGAAGCTTTCTTT. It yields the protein CATSDWTGEAFF.

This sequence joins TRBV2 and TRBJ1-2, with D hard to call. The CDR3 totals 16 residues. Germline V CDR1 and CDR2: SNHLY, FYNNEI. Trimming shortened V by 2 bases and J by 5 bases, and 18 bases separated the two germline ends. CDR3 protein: CASSEKRAAEGYGYTF. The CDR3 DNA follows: TGTGCCAGCAGTGAAAAGAGGGCCGCCGAGGGATATGGCTACACCTTC.

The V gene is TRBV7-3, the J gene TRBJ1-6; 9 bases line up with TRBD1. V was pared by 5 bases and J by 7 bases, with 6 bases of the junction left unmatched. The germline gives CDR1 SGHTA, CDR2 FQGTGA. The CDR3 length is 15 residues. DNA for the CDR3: TGTGCCAGCAGCCCGTCCGGGACAGGGAATTCACCCCTCCACTTT. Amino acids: CASSPSGTGNSPLHF.

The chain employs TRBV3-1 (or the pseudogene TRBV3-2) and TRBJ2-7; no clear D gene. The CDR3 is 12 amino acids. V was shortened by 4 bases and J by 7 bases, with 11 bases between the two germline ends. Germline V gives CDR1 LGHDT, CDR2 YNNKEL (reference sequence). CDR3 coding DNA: TGTGCCAGCAGCCGAGCTGTCTCGGAGCAGTACTTC. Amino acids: CASSRAVSEQYF.

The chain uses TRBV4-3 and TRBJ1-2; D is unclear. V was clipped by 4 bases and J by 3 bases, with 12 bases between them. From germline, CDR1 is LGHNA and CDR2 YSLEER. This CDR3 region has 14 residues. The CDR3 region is CASSPGGRDYGYTF. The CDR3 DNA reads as TGCGCCAGCAGCCCGGGAGGAAGGGACTATGGCTACACCTTC.

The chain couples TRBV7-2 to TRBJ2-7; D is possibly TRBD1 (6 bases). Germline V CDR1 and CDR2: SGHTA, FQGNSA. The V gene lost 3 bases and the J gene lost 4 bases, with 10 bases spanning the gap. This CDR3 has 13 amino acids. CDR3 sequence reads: CASSFGRGYEQYF. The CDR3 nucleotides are TGTGCCAGCAGCTTTGGCAGGGGTTACGAGCAGTACTTC.

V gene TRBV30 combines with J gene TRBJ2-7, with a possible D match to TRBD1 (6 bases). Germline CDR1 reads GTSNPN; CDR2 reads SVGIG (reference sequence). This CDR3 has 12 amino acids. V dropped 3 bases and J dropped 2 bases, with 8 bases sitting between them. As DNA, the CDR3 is TGTGCCTGGAGGGCAGGGGCCTACGAGCAGTACTTC. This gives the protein CAWRAGAYEQYF.

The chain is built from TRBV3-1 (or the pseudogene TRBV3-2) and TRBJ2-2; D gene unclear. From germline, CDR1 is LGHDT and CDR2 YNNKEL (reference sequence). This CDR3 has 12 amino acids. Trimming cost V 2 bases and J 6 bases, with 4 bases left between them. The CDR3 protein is CASSQSSGELFF. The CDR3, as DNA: TGTGCCAGCAGCCAAAGCTCCGGGGAGCTGTTTTTT.

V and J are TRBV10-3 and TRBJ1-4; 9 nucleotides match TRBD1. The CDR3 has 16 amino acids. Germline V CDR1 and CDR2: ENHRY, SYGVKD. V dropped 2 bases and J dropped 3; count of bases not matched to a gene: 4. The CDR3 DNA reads TGTGCCATCAGTGAGCCGGGACAGGGCCCTAATGAAAAACTGTTTTTT. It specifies CAISEPGQGPNEKLFF.

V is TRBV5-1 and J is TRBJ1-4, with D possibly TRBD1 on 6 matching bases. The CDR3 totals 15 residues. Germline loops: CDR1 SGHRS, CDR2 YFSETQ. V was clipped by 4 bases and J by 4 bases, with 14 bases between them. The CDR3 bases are TGCGCCAGCAGCCAACAGGGTGGAGGTAATGAAAAACTGTTTTTT. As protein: CASSQQGGGNEKLFF.

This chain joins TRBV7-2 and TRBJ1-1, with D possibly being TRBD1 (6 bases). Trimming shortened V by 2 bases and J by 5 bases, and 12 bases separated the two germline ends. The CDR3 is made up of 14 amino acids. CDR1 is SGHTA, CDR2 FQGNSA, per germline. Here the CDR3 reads CASSLSGGGTEAFF. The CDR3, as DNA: TGTGCCAGCAGCTTAAGCGGGGGCGGAACTGAAGCTTTCTTT.

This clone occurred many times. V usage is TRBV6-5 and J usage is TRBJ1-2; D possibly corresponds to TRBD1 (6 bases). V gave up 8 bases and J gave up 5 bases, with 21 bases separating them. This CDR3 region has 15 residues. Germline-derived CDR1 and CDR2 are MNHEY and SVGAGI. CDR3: CASGGRVESRYGYTF. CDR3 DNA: TGTGCCAGCGGGGGCAGGGTAGAGTCTCGGTATGGCTACACCTTC.